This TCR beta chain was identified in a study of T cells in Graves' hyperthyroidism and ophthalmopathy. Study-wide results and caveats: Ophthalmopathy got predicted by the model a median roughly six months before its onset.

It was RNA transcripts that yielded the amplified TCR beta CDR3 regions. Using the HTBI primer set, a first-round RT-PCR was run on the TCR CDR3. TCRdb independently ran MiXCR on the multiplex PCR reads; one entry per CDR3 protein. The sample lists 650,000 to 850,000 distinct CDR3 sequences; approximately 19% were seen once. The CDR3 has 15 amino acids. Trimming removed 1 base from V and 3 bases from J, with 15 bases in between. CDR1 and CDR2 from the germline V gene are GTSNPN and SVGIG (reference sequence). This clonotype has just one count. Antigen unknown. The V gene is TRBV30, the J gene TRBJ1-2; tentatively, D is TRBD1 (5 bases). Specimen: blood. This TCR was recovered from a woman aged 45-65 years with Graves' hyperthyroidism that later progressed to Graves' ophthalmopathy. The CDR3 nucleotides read TGTGCCTGGAGTGGGGGGGTGGGGCTGGACTATGGCTACACCTTC. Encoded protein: CAWSGGVGLDYGYTF.